This TCR beta chain was observed in a study of blood T cell repertoires in COVID-19. Across the whole study: In each case, the material was cDNA or gDNA derived from T cells, B-cell-depleted T cells, or PBMCs.

Recruited during active infection, patients (from Seattle) were subsequently followed longitudinally. The CDR3 extends over 13 amino acids. Trimming cost V 6 bases and J 5 bases, with 12 bases left between them. Per germline, CDR1 LGHNT and CDR2 FRNRAP. Methods used by the authors: Reference gene primer amplification yielded estimated nucleated cell counts. Only in-frame clones appear in the TCRdb table, and some are missing; sequencing was by immunoSEQ multiplex PCR. V and J calls and clone size are those listed in that table; D and trimming were worked out from the DNA. The table includes around 260,000 clones, approximately 91% detected once.

The chain couples TRBV12-5 to TRBJ2-3, with D possibly being TRBD2 (5 bases). The sequenced sample was peripheral blood. The receptor comes from a person in their late teens or twenties with COVID-19, enrolled during active disease. CDR3 coding DNA: TGTGCTAGTGGCAAGGAGGTAATAGATACGCAGTATTTT. Translated, it gives CASGKEVIDTQYF.